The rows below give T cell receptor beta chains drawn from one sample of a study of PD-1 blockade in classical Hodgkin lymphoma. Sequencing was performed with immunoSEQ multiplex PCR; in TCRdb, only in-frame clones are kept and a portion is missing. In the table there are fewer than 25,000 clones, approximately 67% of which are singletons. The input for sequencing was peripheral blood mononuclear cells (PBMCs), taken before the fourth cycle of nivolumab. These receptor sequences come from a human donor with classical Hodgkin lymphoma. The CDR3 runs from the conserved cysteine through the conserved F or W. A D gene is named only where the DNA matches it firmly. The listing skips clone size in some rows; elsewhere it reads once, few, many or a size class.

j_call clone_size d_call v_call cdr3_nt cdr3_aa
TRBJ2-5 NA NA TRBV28 TGTGCCAGCAGTACCCCTGCGGGGCAAGAGACCCAGTACTTC CASSTPAGQETQYF
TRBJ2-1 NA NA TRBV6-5 TGTGCCAGCAGTCCAGTGTGGGGGGGCTATGAGCAGTTCTTC CASSPVWGGYEQFF
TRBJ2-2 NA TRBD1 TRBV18 TGTGCCAGCTCGCCTCCGGGACAGGGGGCCGGCGGGGAGCTGTTTTTT CASSPPGQGAGGELFF
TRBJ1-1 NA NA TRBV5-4 TGTGCCAGCAGCTTGGCGGGGAGGGCTGAAGCTTTCTTT CASSLAGRAEAFF
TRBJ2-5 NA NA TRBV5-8 TGTGCCAGCAGCTTGGGGGCGACAGCCCGGGAGACCCAGTACTTC CASSLGATARETQYF
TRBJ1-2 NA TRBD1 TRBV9 TGTGCCAGCAGTGGGACAGGGGGCTCCCTAAATGGCTACACCTTC CASSGTGGSLNGYTF
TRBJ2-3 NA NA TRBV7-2 TGTGCCAGCAGCTTAGCGATAGCCAAGGGTACAGATACGCAGTATTTT CASSLAIAKGTDTQYF
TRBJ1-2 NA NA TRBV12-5 TGTGCTAGTTCGGGCAGTAACTATGGCTACACCTTC CASSGSNYGYTF
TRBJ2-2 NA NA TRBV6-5 TGTGCCAGCAGTTCTCGAGGGCCCGGGGAGCTGTTTTTT CASSSRGPGELFF
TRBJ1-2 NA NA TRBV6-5 TGTGCCAGCAGTCATCCGGGAACCTTCTATGGCTACACCTTC CASSHPGTFYGYTF
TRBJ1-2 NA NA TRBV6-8 TGTGCCAGCAGTCTCTACGGACAAAATGGCTACACCTTC CASSLYGQNGYTF
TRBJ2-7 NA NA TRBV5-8 TGTGCCAGCAGCTATGACGAGCAGTACTTC CASSYDEQYF
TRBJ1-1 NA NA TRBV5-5 TGTGCCAGCAGCTTTCGTGAAACATCGAACACTGAAGCTTTCTTT CASSFRETSNTEAFF
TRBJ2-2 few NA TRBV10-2 TGCGCCAGCAGTAAATGGCCAAACACCGGGGAGCTGTTTTTT CASSKWPNTGELFF
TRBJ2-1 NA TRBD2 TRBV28 TGTGCCAGCAGGCACCCTCGATACGGACTAGCGGGGGCCAGCTCCTACAATGAGCAGTTCTTC CASRHPRYGLAGASSYNEQFF
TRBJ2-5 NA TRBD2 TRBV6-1 TGTGCCAGCAGTGAGTCTAGCGGGGGGGAGACCCAGTACTTC CASSESSGGETQYF
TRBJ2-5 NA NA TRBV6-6 TGTGCCAGCAGTTACGATGCGGCGCAAGAGACCCAGTACTTC CASSYDAAQETQYF
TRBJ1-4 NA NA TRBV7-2 TGTGCCAGCAGTTCAGGAGGGGCGACGGCTAATGAAAAACTGTTTTTT CASSSGGATANEKLFF
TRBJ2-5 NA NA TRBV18 TGTGCCAGCTCACCATACGTCAGCCCACAAGAGACCCAGTACTTC CASSPYVSPQETQYF